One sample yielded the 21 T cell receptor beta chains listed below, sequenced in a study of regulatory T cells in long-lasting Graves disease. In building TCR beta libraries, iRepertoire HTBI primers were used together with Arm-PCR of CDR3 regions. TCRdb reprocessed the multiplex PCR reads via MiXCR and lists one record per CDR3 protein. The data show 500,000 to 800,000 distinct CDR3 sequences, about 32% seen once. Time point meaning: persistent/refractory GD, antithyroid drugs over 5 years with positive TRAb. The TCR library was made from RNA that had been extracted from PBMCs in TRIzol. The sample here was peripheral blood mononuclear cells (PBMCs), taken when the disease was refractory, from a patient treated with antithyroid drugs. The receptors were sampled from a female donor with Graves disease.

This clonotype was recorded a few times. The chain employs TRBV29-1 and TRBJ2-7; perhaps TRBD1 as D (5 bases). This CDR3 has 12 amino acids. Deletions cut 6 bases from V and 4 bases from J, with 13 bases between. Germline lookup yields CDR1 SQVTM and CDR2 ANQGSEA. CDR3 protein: CSVVSGKYEQYF. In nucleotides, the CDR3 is TGCAGCGTGGTTTCAGGGAAGTACGAGCAGTACTTC.

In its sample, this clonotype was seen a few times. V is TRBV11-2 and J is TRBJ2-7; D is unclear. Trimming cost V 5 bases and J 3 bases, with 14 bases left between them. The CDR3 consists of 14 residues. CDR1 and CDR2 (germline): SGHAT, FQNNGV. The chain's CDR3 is CASSQDPSFYEQYF. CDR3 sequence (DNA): TGTGCCAGCAGCCAAGACCCCAGTTTCTACGAGCAGTACTTC.

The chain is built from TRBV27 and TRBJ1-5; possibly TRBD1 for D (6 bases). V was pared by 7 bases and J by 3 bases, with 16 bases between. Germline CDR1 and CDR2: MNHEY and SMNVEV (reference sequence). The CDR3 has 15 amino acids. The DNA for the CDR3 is TGTGCCAGCACCTCGACGGACAGCCTCAATCAGCCCCAGCATTTT. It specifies CASTSTDSLNQPQHF.

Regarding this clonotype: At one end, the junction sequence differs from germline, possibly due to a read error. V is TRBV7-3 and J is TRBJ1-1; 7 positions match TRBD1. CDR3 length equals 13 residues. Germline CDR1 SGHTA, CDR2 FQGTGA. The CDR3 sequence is CASSPQGDTEASF. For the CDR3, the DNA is TGTGCCAGCAGCCCTCAGGGGGACACTGAAGCTTCCTTT.

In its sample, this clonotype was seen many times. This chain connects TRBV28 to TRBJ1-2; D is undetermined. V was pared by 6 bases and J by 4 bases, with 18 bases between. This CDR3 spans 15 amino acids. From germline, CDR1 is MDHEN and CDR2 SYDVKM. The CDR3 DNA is TGTGCCAGCAGCCTTATCACCCCACGTGCCTATGGCTACACCTTC. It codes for CASSLITPRAYGYTF.

In DNA, the CDR3 is TGTGCCAGCAGCCGGGACGGAATAGCGGGATCCTACAATGAGCAGTTCTTC. Translated, it gives CASSRDGIAGSYNEQFF. This chain uses TRBV27 with TRBJ2-1; 8 nucleotides align to TRBD2. CDR1 is MNHEY, CDR2 SMNVEV, per germline (reference sequence). V trimming: 6 bases; J trimming: 1 base; junction bases outside the gene matches: 11. This CDR3 is 17 amino acids long.

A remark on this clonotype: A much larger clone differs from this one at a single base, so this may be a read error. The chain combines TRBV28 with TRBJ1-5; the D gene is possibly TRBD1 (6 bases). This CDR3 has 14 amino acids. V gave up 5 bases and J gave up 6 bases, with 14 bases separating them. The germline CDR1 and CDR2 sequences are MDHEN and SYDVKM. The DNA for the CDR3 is TGTGCCAGCAGTCTTACAGGGATCGTTCAGCCCCAGCATTTT. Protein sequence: CASSLTGIVQPQHF. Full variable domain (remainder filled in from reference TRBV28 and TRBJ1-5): DVKVTQSSRYLVKRTGEKVFLECVQDMDHENMFWYRQDPGLGLRLIYFSYDVKMKEKGDIPEGYSVSREKKERFSLILESASTNQTSMYLCASSLTGIVQPQHFGDGTRLSIL.

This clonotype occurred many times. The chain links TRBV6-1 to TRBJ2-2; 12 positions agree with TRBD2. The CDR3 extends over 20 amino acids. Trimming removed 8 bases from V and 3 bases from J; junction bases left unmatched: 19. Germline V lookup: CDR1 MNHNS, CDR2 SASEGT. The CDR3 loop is CASSSLVVTSGSWYTGELFF. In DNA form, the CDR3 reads TGTGCCAGCTCCTCTCTCGTGGTGACTAGCGGGAGTTGGTACACCGGGGAGCTGTTTTTT.

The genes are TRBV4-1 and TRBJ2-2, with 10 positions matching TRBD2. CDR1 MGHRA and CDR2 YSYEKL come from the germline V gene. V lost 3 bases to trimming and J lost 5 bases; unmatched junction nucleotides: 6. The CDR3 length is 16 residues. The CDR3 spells CASSQGPGLATGELFF. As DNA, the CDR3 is TGCGCCAGCAGCCAGGGACCGGGACTAGCGACCGGGGAGCTGTTTTTT.

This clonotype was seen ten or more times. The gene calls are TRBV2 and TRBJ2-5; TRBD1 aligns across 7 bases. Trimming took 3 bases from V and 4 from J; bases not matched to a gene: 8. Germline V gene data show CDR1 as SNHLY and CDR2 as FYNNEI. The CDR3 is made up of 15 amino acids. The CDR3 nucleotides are TGTGCCAGCAGTGACCGACAGGGACCCATAGAGACCCAGTACTTC. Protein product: CASSDRQGPIETQYF. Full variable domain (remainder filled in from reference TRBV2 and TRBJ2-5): EPEVTQTPSHQVTQMGQEVILRCVPISNHLYFYWYRQILGQKVEFLVSFYNNEISEKSEIFDDQFSVERPDGSNFTLKIRSTKLEDSAMYFCASSDRQGPIETQYFGPGTRLLVL.

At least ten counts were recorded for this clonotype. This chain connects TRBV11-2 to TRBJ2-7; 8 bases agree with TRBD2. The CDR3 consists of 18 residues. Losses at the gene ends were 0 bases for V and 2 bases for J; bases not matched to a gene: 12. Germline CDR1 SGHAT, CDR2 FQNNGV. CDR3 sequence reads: CASSLDRGGHGTTYEQYF. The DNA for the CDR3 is TGTGCCAGCAGCTTAGATCGGGGGGGGCATGGGACGACCTACGAGCAGTACTTC. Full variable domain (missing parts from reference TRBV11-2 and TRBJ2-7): EAGVAQSPRYKIIEKRQSVAFWCNPISGHATLYWYQQILGQGPKLLIQFQNNGVVDDSQLPKDRFSAERLKGVDSTLKIQPAKLEDSAVYLCASSLDRGGHGTTYEQYFGPGTRLTVT.

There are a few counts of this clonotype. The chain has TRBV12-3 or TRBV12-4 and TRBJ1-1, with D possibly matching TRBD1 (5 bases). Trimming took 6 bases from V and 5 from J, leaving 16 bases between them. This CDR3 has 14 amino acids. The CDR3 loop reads CASSGGGVGTEAFF. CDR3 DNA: TGTGCCAGCAGCGGGGGGGGGGTTGGTACTGAAGCTTTCTTT.

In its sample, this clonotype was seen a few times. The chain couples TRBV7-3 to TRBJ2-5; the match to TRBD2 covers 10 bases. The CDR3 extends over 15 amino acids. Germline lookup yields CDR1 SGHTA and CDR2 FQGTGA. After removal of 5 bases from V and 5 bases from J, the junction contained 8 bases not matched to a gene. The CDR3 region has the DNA TGTGCCAGCAGCCGGACTAGCGGAGGAGGGGAGACCCAGTACTTC. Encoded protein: CASSRTSGGGETQYF.

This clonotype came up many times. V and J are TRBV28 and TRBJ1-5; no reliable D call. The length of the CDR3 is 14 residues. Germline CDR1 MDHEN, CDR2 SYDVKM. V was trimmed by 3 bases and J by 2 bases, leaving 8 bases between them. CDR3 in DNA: TGTGCCAGCAGTTTCGGAGATGGCAATCAGCCCCAGCATTTT. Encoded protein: CASSFGDGNQPQHF.

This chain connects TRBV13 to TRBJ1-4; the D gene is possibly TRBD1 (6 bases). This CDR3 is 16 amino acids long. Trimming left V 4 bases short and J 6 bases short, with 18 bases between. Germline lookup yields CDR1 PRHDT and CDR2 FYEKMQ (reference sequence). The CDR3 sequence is CASSWGQLISDEKLFF. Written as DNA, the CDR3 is TGTGCCAGCAGCTGGGGACAACTAATAAGTGATGAAAAACTGTTTTTT.

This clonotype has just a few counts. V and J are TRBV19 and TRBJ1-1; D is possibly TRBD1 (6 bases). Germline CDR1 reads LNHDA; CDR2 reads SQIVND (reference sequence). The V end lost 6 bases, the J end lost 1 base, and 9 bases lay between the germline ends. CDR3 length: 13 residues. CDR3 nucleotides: TGTGCCAGTAGACTCAGGGGGAACACTGAAGCTTTCTTT. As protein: CASRLRGNTEAFF.

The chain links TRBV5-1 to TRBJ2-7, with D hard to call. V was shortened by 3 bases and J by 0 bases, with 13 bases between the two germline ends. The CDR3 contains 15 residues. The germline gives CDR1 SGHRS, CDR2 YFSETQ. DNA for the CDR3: TGCGCCAGCAGCTGGACCGTACCAGACTCCTACGAGCAGTACTTC. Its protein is CASSWTVPDSYEQYF.

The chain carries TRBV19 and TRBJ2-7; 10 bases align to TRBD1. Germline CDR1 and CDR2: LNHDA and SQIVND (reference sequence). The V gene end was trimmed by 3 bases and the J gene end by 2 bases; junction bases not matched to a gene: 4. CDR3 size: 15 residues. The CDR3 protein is CASSMVGQGPYEQYF. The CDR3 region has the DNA TGTGCCAGTAGTATGGTGGGACAGGGGCCCTACGAGCAGTACTTC.

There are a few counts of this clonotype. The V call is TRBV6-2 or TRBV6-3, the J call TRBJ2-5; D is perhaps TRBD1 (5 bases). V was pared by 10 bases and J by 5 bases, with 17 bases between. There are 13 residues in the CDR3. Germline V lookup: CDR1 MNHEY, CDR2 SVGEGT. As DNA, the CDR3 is TGTGCCACCCTAAAGGGGCTTTTGGAGACCCAGTACTTC. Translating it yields CATLKGLLETQYF.

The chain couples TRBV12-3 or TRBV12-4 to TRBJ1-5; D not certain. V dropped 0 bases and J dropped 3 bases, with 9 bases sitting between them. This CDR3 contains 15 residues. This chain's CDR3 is CASSLAAGDNQPQHF. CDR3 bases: TGTGCCAGCAGTTTAGCAGCGGGAGACAATCAGCCCCAGCATTTT.

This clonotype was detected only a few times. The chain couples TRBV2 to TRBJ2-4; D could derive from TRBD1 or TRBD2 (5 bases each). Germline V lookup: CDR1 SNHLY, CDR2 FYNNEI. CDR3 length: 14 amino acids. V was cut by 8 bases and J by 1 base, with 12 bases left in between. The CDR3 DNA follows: TGTGCCAGCGTTTTGGGGACGGCCAAAAACATTCAGTACTTC. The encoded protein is CASVLGTAKNIQYF.